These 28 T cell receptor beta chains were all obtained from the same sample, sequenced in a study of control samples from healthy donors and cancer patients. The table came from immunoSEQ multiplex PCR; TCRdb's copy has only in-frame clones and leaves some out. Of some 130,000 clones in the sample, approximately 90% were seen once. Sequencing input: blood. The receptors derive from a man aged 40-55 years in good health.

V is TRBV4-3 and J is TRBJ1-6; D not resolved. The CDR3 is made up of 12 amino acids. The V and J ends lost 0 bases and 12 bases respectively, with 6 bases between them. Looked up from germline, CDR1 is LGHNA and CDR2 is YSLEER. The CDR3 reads CASSQEYGPLHF. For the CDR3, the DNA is TGCGCCAGCAGCCAAGAGTACGGACCCCTCCACTTT.

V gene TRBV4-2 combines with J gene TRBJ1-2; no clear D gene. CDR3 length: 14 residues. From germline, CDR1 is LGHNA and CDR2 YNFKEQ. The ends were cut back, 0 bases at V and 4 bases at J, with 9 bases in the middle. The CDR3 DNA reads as TGTGCCAGCAGCCAAGAATTCCCCGGCTATGGCTACACCTTC. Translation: CASSQEFPGYGYTF.

The CDR3 loop reads CASSFDRASGNTIYF. The CDR3 nucleotides read TGTGCCAGCAGTTTCGACAGGGCCTCTGGAAACACCATATATTTT. The chain is built from TRBV6-6 and TRBJ1-3; the match to TRBD1 covers 7 bases. The V and J ends lost 4 bases and 0 bases, in that order; junction bases with no gene match: 3. The CDR3 runs to 15 residues. From germline, CDR1 is MNHNY and CDR2 SVGAGI (reference sequence).

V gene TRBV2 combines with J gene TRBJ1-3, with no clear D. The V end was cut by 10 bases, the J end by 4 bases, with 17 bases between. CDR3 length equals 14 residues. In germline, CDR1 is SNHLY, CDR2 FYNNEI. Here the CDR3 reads CAIVKRLRGNTIYF. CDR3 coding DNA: TGTGCCATCGTCAAACGGCTTAGGGGAAACACCATATATTTT.

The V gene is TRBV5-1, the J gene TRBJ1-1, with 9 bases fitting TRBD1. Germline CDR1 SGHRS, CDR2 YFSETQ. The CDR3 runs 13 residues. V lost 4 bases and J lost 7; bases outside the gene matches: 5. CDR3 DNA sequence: TGCGCCAGCAGCCCGGGACAGGGTCTTGAAGCTTTCTTT. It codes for CASSPGQGLEAFF.

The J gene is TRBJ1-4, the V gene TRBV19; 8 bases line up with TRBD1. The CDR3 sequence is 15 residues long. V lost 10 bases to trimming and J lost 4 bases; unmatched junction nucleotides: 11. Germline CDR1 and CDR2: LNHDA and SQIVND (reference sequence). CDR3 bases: TGTGCCAACCGGGACAGGCCTTTAATTAATGAAAAACTGTTTTTT. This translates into CANRDRPLINEKLFF.

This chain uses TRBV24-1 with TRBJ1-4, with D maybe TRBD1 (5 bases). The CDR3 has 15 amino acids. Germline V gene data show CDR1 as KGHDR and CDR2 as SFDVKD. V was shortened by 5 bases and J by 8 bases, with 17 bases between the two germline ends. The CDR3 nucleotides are TGTGCCACCAGTGGAAAGCAGGGCAGTTTGGAAAAACTGTTTTTT. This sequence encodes CATSGKQGSLEKLFF.

Written as DNA, the CDR3 is TGTGCCAGCAGCCAAGGGAGAGGGGCAGGGACTGAAGCTTTCTTT. This gives the protein CASSQGRGAGTEAFF. V gene TRBV3-1 (or the pseudogene TRBV3-2) combines with J gene TRBJ1-1, with D possibly matching TRBD1 (5 bases). Trimming shortened V by 1 base and J by 5 bases, and 14 bases separated the two germline ends. The CDR3 extends over 15 amino acids. Germline V lookup: CDR1 LGHDT, CDR2 YNNKEL (reference sequence).

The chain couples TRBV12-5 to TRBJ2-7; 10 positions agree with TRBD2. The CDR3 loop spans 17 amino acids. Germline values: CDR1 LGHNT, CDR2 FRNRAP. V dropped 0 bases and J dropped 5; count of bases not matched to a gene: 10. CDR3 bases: TGTGCTAGTGGTTTGGTATTGGCTAGCGGGGGAAGTCACGAGCAGTACTTC. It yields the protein CASGLVLASGGSHEQYF.

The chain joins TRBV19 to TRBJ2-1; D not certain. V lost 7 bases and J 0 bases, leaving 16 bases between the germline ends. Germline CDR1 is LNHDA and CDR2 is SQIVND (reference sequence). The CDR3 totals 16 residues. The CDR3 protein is CASKGRTAVSYNEQFF. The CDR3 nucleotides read TGTGCCAGTAAGGGTCGTACGGCAGTCTCCTACAATGAGCAGTTCTTC.

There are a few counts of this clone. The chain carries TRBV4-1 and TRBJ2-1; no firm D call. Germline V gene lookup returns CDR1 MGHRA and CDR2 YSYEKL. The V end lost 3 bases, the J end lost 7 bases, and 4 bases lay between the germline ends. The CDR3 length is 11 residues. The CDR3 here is CASSHGNEQFF. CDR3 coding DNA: TGCGCCAGCAGCCACGGTAATGAGCAGTTCTTC.

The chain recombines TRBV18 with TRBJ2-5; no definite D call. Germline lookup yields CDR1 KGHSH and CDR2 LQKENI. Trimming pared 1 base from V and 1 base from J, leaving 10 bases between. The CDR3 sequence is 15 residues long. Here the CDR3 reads CASSPLPNLQETQYF. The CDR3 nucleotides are TGTGCCAGCTCACCACTTCCCAACCTCCAAGAGACCCAGTACTTC. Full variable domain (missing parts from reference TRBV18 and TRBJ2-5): NAGVMQNPRHLVRRRGQEARLRCSPMKGHSHVYWYRQLPEEGLKFMVYLQKENIIDESGMPKERFSAEFPKEGPSILRIQQVVRGDSAAYFCASSPLPNLQETQYFGPGTRLLVL.

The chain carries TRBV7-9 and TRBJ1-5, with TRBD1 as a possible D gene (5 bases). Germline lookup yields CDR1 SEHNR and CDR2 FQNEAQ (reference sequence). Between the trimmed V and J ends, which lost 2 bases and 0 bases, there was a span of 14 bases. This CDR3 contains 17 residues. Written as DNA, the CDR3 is TGTGCCAGCAGCTTAACTCCAGGGTGGGATAGCAATCAGCCCCAGCATTTT. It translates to CASSLTPGWDSNQPQHF. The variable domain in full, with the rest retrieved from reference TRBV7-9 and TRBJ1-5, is DTGVSQNPRHKITKRGQNVTFRCDPISEHNRLYWYRQTLGQGPEFLTYFQNEAQLEKSRLLSDRFSAERPKGSFSTLEIQRTEQGDSAMYLCASSLTPGWDSNQPQHFGDGTRLSIL.

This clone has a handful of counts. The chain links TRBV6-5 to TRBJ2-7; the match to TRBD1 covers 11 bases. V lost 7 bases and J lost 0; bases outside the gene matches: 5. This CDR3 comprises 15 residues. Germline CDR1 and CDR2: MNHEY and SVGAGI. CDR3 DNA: TGTGCCAGCACATCGGGGACAGGGGGCTCCTACGAGCAGTACTTC. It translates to CASTSGTGGSYEQYF.

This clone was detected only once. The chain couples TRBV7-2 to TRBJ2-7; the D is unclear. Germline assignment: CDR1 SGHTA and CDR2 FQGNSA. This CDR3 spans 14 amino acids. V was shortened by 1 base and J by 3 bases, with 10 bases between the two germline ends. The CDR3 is CASSLGSGSYEQYF. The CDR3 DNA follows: TGTGCCAGCAGCTTAGGGTCAGGTAGCTACGAGCAGTACTTC.

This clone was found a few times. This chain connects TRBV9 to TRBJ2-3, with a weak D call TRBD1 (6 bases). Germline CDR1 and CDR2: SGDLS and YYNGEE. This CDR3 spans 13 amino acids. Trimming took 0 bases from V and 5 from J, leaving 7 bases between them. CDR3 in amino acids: CASSVGGRDTQYF. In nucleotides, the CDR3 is TGTGCCAGCAGCGTAGGGGGGCGAGATACGCAGTATTTT.

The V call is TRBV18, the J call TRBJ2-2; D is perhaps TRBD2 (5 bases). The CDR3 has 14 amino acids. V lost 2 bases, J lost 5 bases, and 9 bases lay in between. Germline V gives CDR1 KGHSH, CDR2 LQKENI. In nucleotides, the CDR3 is TGTGCCAGCTCACCAGCGGGCTCAACCGGGGAGCTGTTTTTT. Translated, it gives CASSPAGSTGELFF. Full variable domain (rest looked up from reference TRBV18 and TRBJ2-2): NAGVMQNPRHLVRRRGQEARLRCSPMKGHSHVYWYRQLPEEGLKFMVYLQKENIIDESGMPKERFSAEFPKEGPSILRIQQVVRGDSAAYFCASSPAGSTGELFFGEGSRLTVL.

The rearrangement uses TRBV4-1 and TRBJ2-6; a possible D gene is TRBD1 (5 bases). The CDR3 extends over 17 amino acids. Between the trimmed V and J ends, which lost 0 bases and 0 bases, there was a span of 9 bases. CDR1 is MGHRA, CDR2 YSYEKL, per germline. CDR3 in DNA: TGCGCCAGCAGCCAAGATAATAGGGGCTCTGGGGCCAACGTCCTGACTTTC. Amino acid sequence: CASSQDNRGSGANVLTF.

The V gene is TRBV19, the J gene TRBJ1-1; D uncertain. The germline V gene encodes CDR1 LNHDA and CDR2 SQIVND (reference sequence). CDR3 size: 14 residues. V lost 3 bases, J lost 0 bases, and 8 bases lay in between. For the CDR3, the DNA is TGTGCCAGTAGTATTATGTCTATGAACACTGAAGCTTTCTTT. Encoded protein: CASSIMSMNTEAFF.

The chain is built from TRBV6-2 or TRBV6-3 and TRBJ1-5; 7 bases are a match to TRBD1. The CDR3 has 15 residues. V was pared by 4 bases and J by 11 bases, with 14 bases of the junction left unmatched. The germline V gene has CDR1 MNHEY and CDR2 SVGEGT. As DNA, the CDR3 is TGTGCCAGCAGTTCACTCGGGGCAGGGGGTAGGTCCCAGCATTTT. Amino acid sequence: CASSSLGAGGRSQHF.

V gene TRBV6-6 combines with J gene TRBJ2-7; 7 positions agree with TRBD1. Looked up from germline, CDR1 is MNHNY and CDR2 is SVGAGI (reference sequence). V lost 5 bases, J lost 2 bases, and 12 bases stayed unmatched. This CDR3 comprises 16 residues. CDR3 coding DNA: TGTGCCAGCAGTCCTACGCAGGTAGGGGGCGCCTACGAGCAGTACTTC. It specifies CASSPTQVGGAYEQYF.

Here the CDR3 reads CASSLVSYEQYF. The CDR3 bases are TGTGCCAGCAGCTTAGTCAGCTACGAGCAGTACTTC. The chain uses TRBV7-2 and TRBJ2-7; D is unclear. The CDR3 runs 12 residues. The germline V gene encodes CDR1 SGHTA and CDR2 FQGNSA. V was trimmed by 1 base and J by 3 bases, leaving 4 bases between them.

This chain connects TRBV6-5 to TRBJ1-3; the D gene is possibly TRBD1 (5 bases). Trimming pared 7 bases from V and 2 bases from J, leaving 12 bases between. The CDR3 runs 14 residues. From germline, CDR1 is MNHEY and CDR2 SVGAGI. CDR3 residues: CASIRGVAGNTIYF. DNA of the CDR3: TGTGCCAGCATTAGGGGTGTAGCTGGAAACACCATATATTTT.

The CDR3 DNA is TGCAGTTACACCCAGGGGGGCAACACTGAAGCTTTCTTT. The encoded protein is CSYTQGGNTEAFF. This chain connects TRBV29-1 to TRBJ1-1, with 7 positions matching TRBD1. CDR1 is SQVTM, CDR2 ANQGSEA, per germline. The CDR3 consists of 13 residues.

The CDR3 nucleotides are TGTGCCTGGAGTGCCACCCGGACAGGGGGATTAAGCTCCTATAATTCACCCCTCCACTTT. Its translation: CAWSATRTGGLSSYNSPLHF. The chain links TRBV30 to TRBJ1-6; 10 positions agree with TRBD1. The CDR3 runs 20 residues. Germline assignment: CDR1 GTSNPN and CDR2 SVGIG (reference sequence). V lost 1 base and J lost 0; bases outside the gene matches: 12.

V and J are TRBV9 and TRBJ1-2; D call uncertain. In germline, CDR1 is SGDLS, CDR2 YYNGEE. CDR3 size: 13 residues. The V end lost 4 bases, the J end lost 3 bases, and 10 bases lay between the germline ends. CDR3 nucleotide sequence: TGTGCCAGCAGCCCGACAAGCCACTATGGCTACACCTTC. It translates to CASSPTSHYGYTF.

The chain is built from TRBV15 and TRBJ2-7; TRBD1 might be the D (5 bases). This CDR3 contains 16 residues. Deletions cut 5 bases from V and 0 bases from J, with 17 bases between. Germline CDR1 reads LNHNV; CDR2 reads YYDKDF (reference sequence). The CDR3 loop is CATSPDPGQNSYEQYF. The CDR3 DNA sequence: TGTGCCACCAGCCCCGACCCCGGACAAAACTCCTACGAGCAGTACTTC. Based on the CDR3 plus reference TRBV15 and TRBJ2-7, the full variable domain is DAMVIQNPRYQVTQFGKPVTLSCSQTLNHNVMYWYQQKSSQAPKLLFHYYDKDFNNEADTPDNFQSRRPNTSFCFLDIRSPGLGDTAMYLCATSPDPGQNSYEQYFGPGTRLTVT.

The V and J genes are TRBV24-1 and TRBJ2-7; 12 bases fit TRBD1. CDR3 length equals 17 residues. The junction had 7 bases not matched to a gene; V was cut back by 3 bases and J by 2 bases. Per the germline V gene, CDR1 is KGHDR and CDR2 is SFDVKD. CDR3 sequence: CATSDPGQGAETYEQYF. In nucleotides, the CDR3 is TGTGCCACCAGTGATCCGGGACAGGGGGCGGAAACCTACGAGCAGTACTTC.